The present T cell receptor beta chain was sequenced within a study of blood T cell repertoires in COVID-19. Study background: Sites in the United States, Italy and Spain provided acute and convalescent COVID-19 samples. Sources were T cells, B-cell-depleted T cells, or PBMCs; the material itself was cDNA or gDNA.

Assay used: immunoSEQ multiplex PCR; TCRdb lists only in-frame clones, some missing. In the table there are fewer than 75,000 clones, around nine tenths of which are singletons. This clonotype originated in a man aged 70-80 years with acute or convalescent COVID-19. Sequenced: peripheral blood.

CDR3 amino acids: CASSPQGAKGNTIYF. The CDR3 DNA follows: TGTGCCAGCAGCCCTCAGGGGGCGAAGGGAAACACCATATATTTT. The J gene is TRBJ1-3, the V gene TRBV9, with 8 bases fitting TRBD1. This CDR3 region has 15 residues. V lost 4 bases and J lost 4; bases outside the gene matches: 7. Germline V gene data show CDR1 as SGDLS and CDR2 as YYNGEE. The full variable domain, with the rest looked up from reference TRBV9 and TRBJ1-3, is DSGVTQTPKHLITATGQRVTLRCSPRSGDLSVYWYQQSLDQGLQFLIQYYNGEERAKGNILERFSAQQFPDLHSELNLSSLELGDSALYFCASSPQGAKGNTIYFGEGSWLTVV.